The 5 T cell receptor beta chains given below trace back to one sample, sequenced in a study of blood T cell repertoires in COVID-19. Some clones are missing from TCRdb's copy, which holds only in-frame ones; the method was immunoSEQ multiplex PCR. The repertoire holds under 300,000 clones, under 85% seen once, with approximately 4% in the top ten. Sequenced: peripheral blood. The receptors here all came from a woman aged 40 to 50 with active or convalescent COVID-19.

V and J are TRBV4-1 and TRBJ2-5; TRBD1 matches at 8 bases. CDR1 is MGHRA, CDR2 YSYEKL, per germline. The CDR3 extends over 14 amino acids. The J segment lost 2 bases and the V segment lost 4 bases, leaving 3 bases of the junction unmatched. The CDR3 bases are TGCGCCAGCAGCCCCCGGGACAGGCAAGAGACCCAGTACTTC. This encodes CASSPRDRQETQYF.

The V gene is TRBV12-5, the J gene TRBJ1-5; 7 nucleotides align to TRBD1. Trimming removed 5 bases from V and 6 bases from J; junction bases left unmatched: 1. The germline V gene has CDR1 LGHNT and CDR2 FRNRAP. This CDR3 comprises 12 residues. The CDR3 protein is CASGRDSQPQHF. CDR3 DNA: TGTGCTAGTGGTCGGGACAGTCAGCCCCAGCATTTT.

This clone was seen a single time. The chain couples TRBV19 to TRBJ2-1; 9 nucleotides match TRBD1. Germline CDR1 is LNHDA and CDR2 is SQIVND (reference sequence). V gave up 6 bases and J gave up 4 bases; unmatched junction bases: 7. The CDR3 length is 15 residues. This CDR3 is CASRPGTGQYNEQFF. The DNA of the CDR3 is TGTGCCAGTAGACCCGGGACAGGGCAGTACAATGAGCAGTTCTTC.

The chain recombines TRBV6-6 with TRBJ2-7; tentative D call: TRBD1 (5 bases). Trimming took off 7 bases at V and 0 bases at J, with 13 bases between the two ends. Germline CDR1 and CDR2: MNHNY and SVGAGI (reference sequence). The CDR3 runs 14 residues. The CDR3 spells CASTLDTFSYEQYF. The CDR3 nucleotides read TGTGCCAGCACCTTGGACACCTTCTCCTACGAGCAGTACTTC.

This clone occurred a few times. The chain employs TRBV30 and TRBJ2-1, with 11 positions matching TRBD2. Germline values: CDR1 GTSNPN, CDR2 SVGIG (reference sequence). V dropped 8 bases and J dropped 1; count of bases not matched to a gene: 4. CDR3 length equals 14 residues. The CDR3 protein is CAQLAGVSYNEQFF. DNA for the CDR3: TGTGCCCAACTAGCGGGAGTATCCTACAATGAGCAGTTCTTC.